Each of the 30 T cell receptor beta chains below was sequenced from the same sample in a study of radiation and T cells in renal cell carcinoma (dated by TCRdb to the early 2020s). According to the study, the label for this sample's time point signals: baseline pretreatment blood. This specimen's treatment or condition label, interpreted: 15 Gy SBRT to primary tumor, nephrectomy 4 weeks later. Receptor amplification or capture employed the immunoSEQ multiplex PCR assay. TCRdb retrieved this table from immuneACCESS and kept in-frame rearrangements only. Not all clones are present; in checked studies, unresolved V genes account for under half, and no reason is known for the remainder. This sample is represented by approximately 140,000 clones; approximately 87% of them were singletons. Approximately 22% of the sample is in the top ten clones. The source was blood, collected from a patient whose treatment included radiotherapy and nephrectomy. The receptors derive from a woman aged 45-59 years with renal cell carcinoma.

The chain carries TRBV11-3 and TRBJ2-3; 7 bases map to TRBD1. CDR3 size: 15 residues. With 5 bases clipped from V and 3 bases from J, the junction kept 8 bases outside the gene matches. CDR1 is SGHNT and CDR2 is YENEEA in the germline V gene. CDR3 region: CASSQDRDPTDTQYF. DNA of the CDR3: TGTGCCAGCAGCCAAGACAGGGATCCGACAGATACGCAGTATTTT.

The chain uses TRBV28 and TRBJ1-6; D is unclear. Trimming pared 5 bases from V and 7 bases from J, leaving 12 bases between. The CDR3 loop spans 14 amino acids. Germline V gives CDR1 MDHEN, CDR2 SYDVKM. Written as DNA, the CDR3 is TGTGCCAGCAGTCTCCCGGAGTCAAATTCACCCCTCCACTTT. It specifies CASSLPESNSPLHF.

V gene TRBV5-1 combines with J gene TRBJ1-4; 11 bases fit TRBD1. The trim removed 4 bases at V and 8 bases at J, leaving 7 bases unmatched. This CDR3 region has 15 residues. The germline gives CDR1 SGHRS, CDR2 YFSETQ. The CDR3 DNA reads as TGCGCCAGCAGCGCACGGACAGGGGGCGGAGAAAAACTGTTTTTT. Encoded protein: CASSARTGGGEKLFF.

Remarks on this clone: Other DNA sequences of this sample code for an identical CDR3. This chain links TRBV10-1 with TRBJ2-2; D uncertain. The CDR3 covers 12 residues. Trimming pared 2 bases from V and 4 bases from J, leaving 2 bases between. CDR1 and CDR2 from the germline V gene are WNHNN and SYGVQD (reference sequence). DNA of the CDR3: TGCGCCAGCAGTGAGGGCACCGGGGAGCTGTTTTTT. Its protein is CASSEGTGELFF.

The chain employs TRBV5-1 and TRBJ2-1; no clear D. CDR3 length: 14 amino acids. Germline CDR1 is SGHRS and CDR2 is YFSETQ. The V end was cut by 1 base, the J end by 8 bases, with 13 bases between. The CDR3, as DNA: TGCGCCAGCAGCTTGTTAATGTCGGAGTATGAGCAGTTCTTC. Its translation: CASSLLMSEYEQFF.

This clone has a single count. The CDR3 is CASSREDTQYF. The CDR3 DNA reads as TGCGCCAGCAGCAGGGAAGATACGCAGTATTTT. The chain couples TRBV5-1 to TRBJ2-3; no firm D call. Germline lookup yields CDR1 SGHRS and CDR2 YFSETQ. V was pared by 4 bases and J by 5 bases, with 5 bases between. The CDR3 is 11 residues long.

This clone appeared a single time. The V and J genes are TRBV9 and TRBJ2-5; D call uncertain. This CDR3 is 13 amino acids long. Germline CDR1 is SGDLS and CDR2 is YYNGEE. The ends were cut back, 5 bases at V and 7 bases at J, with 15 bases in the middle. CDR3 sequence: CASSDMSAVTQYF. The CDR3 nucleotides are TGTGCCAGCAGTGATATGAGCGCGGTGACCCAGTACTTC. Supplemented by reference TRBV9 and TRBJ2-5, the full variable domain reads DSGVTQTPKHLITATGQRVTLRCSPRSGDLSVYWYQQSLDQGLQFLIQYYNGEERAKGNILERFSAQQFPDLHSELNLSSLELGDSALYFCASSDMSAVTQYFGPGTRLLVL.

This rearrangement joins TRBV10-2 to TRBJ1-2, with D possibly being TRBD1 (6 bases). This CDR3 contains 14 residues. In germline, CDR1 is WSHSY, CDR2 SAAADI. V lost 6 bases to trimming and J lost 8 bases, with 19 bases between them. The CDR3 protein is CASRAPEGVAGYTF. The CDR3 nucleotides are TGCGCCAGCAGGGCCCCTGAGGGGGTGGCCGGCTACACCTTC.

The chain combines TRBV2 with TRBJ2-2, with a possible D match to TRBD1 (6 bases). The CDR3 runs 13 residues. V gave up 6 bases and J gave up 3 bases, with 8 bases separating them. CDR1 and CDR2 (germline): SNHLY, FYNNEI. Written as DNA, the CDR3 is TGTGCCAGCAGGTGGACAGACACCGGGGAGCTGTTTTTT. Translation gives CASRWTDTGELFF.

The J gene is TRBJ2-7, the V gene TRBV5-1, with 7 bases aligning to TRBD2. The V segment lost 4 bases and the J segment 6 bases; nucleotides outside the gene matches: 7. The CDR3 spans 13 residues. Germline V lookup: CDR1 SGHRS, CDR2 YFSETQ. CDR3 DNA sequence: TGCGCCAGCAGCCCGGACGGGGAGGGCGAGCAGTACTTC. This codes for CASSPDGEGEQYF.

This rearrangement joins TRBV19 to TRBJ1-2; D not resolved. Trimming cost V 4 bases and J 2 bases, with 2 bases left between them. Germline V gene sequence: CDR1 LNHDA, CDR2 SQIVND (reference sequence). This CDR3 has 11 amino acids. The CDR3 sequence: CASSTNYGYTF. The CDR3 DNA reads as TGTGCCAGTAGTACGAACTATGGCTACACCTTC.

This clone was detected only a few times. This CDR3 reads CASSRQSPTGELFF. In DNA form, the CDR3 reads TGTGCCAGCAGTCGACAGTCCCCAACCGGGGAGCTGTTTTTT. The chain joins TRBV27 to TRBJ2-2, with D perhaps matching TRBD1 (5 bases). Per germline, CDR1 MNHEY and CDR2 SMNVEV (reference sequence). This CDR3 is 14 amino acids long. Trimming stripped 5 bases from V and 5 bases from J, with 12 bases between.

This sequence joins TRBV9 and TRBJ2-5; 8 bases are shared with TRBD2. The CDR3 is made up of 15 amino acids. J lost 5 bases, V lost 0 bases, and 6 bases had no gene match. The germline gives CDR1 SGDLS, CDR2 YYNGEE. CDR3 coding DNA: TGTGCCAGCAGCGTAGATCCAGCGGGGGTGGAGACCCAGTACTTC. Residues: CASSVDPAGVETQYF.

This clone has just a few counts. The rearrangement uses TRBV7-2 and TRBJ1-1; perhaps TRBD1 as D (5 bases). This CDR3 spans 13 amino acids. Deletions cut 8 bases from V and 4 bases from J, with 14 bases between. Germline lookup yields CDR1 SGHTA and CDR2 FQGNSA. CDR3 amino acids: CASGPPGPTEAFF. The CDR3, as DNA: TGTGCCAGCGGTCCCCCAGGGCCCACTGAAGCTTTCTTT.

V gene TRBV25-1 combines with J gene TRBJ1-2; no firm D call. Looked up from germline, CDR1 is MGHDK and CDR2 is SYGVNS. This CDR3 has 11 amino acids. V lost 8 bases, J lost 4 bases, and 8 bases lay in between. Here the CDR3 reads CASPPAYGYTF. The CDR3 nucleotides are TGTGCCAGCCCTCCTGCCTATGGCTACACCTTC.

This clone was counted only a few times. This sequence joins TRBV9 and TRBJ2-1; a possible D gene is TRBD2 (5 bases). Germline CDR1 is SGDLS and CDR2 is YYNGEE. This CDR3 is 13 amino acids long. V dropped 4 bases and J dropped 6 bases, with 11 bases sitting between them. CDR3 bases: TGTGCCAGCAGCACGAGACTATTCAATGAGCAGTTCTTC. Encoded protein: CASSTRLFNEQFF.

The rearrangement joins TRBV30 to TRBJ2-2; possible D gene TRBD2, 6 bases. V lost 5 bases and J lost 10, with 14 bases in between. Looked up from germline, CDR1 is GTSNPN and CDR2 is SVGIG (reference sequence). CDR3 size: 12 residues. CDR3: CAWSVRGMELFF. In DNA form, the CDR3 reads TGTGCCTGGTCAGTTCGGGGGATGGAGCTGTTTTTT.

This clone has only a few counts. This chain joins TRBV19 and TRBJ2-5; a weak D match, TRBD2 (6 bases). V dropped 10 bases and J dropped 4 bases, with 16 bases sitting between them. Germline CDR1 and CDR2: LNHDA and SQIVND (reference sequence). The CDR3 runs 13 residues. CDR3 in amino acids: CATRLGRGETQYF. CDR3 bases: TGTGCCACCCGCTTGGGGCGGGGAGAGACCCAGTACTTC.

The chain employs TRBV7-2 and TRBJ2-7; D might be TRBD1 (6 bases). V lost 5 bases and J lost 2, with 16 bases in between. The CDR3 has 15 residues. From germline, CDR1 is SGHTA and CDR2 FQGNSA. CDR3 protein: CASSPADRTPYEQYF. CDR3 DNA: TGTGCCAGCAGCCCCGCGGACAGAACCCCCTACGAGCAGTACTTC.

The chain employs TRBV7-8 and TRBJ1-2; D uncertain. Germline V lookup: CDR1 SGHVS, CDR2 FQNEAQ. This CDR3 is 16 amino acids long. Deletions cut 2 bases from V and 0 bases from J, with 13 bases between. The CDR3 nucleotides read TGTGCCAGCAGCTTAATTCTTGCAAGAGCTAACTATGGCTACACCTTC. It is translated as CASSLILARANYGYTF.

J is TRBJ2-2 and V is TRBV7-2; unclear D gene. The V gene's germline CDR1 is SGHTA and CDR2 FQGNSA. The CDR3 contains 12 residues. V was trimmed by 5 bases and J by 3 bases, leaving 4 bases between them. Here the CDR3 DNA reads TGTGCCAGCAGCCTACACACCGGGGAGCTGTTTTTT. It specifies CASSLHTGELFF.

This clone was detected only a few times. The rearrangement links TRBV30 to TRBJ1-1; no clear D gene. CDR3 length equals 16 residues. Trimming took 2 bases from V and 4 from J, leaving 20 bases between them. From germline, CDR1 is GTSNPN and CDR2 SVGIG (reference sequence). CDR3 loop: CAWSSPLLSESTEAFF. In DNA form, the CDR3 reads TGTGCCTGGAGTTCTCCCCTTCTGAGCGAAAGCACTGAAGCTTTCTTT.

The rearrangement joins TRBV2 to TRBJ2-7, with 10 bases lining up with TRBD2. Germline values: CDR1 SNHLY, CDR2 FYNNEI. The CDR3 loop spans 14 amino acids. V lost 3 bases and J lost 7; bases outside the gene matches: 6. CDR3 in DNA: TGTGCCAGCAGTGACCTAGCGGGAGTAAGGGAGCAGTACTTC. This encodes CASSDLAGVREQYF.

The genes are TRBV7-2 and TRBJ2-7; no definite D call. V was pared by 2 bases and J by 7 bases, with 9 bases between. This CDR3 is 12 amino acids long. Germline V gives CDR1 SGHTA, CDR2 FQGNSA. The CDR3: CASSLTALEQYF. The CDR3, as DNA: TGTGCCAGCAGCTTAACGGCGTTAGAGCAGTACTTC.

The CDR3 coding sequence is TGTGCCAGCAGCGCCCACAGGGGGCAAACGCTATACGAGCAGTACTTC. Protein sequence: CASSAHRGQTLYEQYF. The J gene is TRBJ2-7, the V gene TRBV9, with 9 bases fitting TRBD1. CDR1 and CDR2 from the germline V gene are SGDLS and YYNGEE. The CDR3 runs 16 residues. V dropped 3 bases and J dropped 4; count of bases not matched to a gene: 11.

The chain employs TRBV30 and TRBJ1-4; D ambiguous. Trimming left V 3 bases short and J 4 bases short, with 9 bases between. Germline CDR1 and CDR2: GTSNPN and SVGIG (reference sequence). The CDR3 totals 13 residues. CDR3 region: CAWRIGGNEKLFF. The CDR3 DNA follows: TGTGCCTGGAGAATTGGCGGTAATGAAAAACTGTTTTTT.

The chain carries TRBV28 and TRBJ2-5, with D perhaps TRBD2 (5 bases). This CDR3 spans 15 amino acids. Per the germline V gene, CDR1 is MDHEN and CDR2 is SYDVKM. Trimming took off 5 bases at V and 1 base at J, with 14 bases between the two ends. CDR3: CASSPWTGPQETQYF. CDR3 sequence (DNA): TGTGCCAGCAGTCCCTGGACTGGCCCCCAAGAGACCCAGTACTTC.

The rearrangement joins TRBV18 to TRBJ1-3; 9 positions agree with TRBD1. Looked up from germline, CDR1 is KGHSH and CDR2 is LQKENI. After removal of 4 bases from V and 4 bases from J, the junction contained 8 bases not matched to a gene. The CDR3 sequence is 16 residues long. CDR3 sequence reads: CASSRGQGMAGNTIYF. CDR3 bases: TGTGCCAGCTCACGGGGACAGGGCATGGCGGGAAACACCATATATTTT. The full variable domain, in which reference TRBV18 and TRBJ1-3 provide the parts outside the CDR3, is NAGVMQNPRHLVRRRGQEARLRCSPMKGHSHVYWYRQLPEEGLKFMVYLQKENIIDESGMPKERFSAEFPKEGPSILRIQQVVRGDSAAYFCASSRGQGMAGNTIYFGEGSWLTVV.

The CDR3 loop is CASSRGQGASGYTF. CDR3 DNA: TGTGCCAGCAGCCGAGGACAGGGGGCGAGTGGCTACACCTTC. The chain employs TRBV6-5 and TRBJ1-2, with 11 bases identical to TRBD1. CDR1 is MNHEY and CDR2 is SVGAGI in the germline V gene. V lost 6 bases and J lost 7; bases outside the gene matches: 7. The CDR3 totals 14 residues.

This chain links TRBV6-6 with TRBJ1-4; D is ambiguous. The CDR3 is 12 residues long. Trimming left V 2 bases short and J 4 bases short, with 2 bases between. Germline values: CDR1 MNHNY, CDR2 SVGAGI (reference sequence). The CDR3 DNA reads as TGTGCCAGCAGTTACAGTAATGAAAAACTGTTTTTT. This translates into CASSYSNEKLFF.